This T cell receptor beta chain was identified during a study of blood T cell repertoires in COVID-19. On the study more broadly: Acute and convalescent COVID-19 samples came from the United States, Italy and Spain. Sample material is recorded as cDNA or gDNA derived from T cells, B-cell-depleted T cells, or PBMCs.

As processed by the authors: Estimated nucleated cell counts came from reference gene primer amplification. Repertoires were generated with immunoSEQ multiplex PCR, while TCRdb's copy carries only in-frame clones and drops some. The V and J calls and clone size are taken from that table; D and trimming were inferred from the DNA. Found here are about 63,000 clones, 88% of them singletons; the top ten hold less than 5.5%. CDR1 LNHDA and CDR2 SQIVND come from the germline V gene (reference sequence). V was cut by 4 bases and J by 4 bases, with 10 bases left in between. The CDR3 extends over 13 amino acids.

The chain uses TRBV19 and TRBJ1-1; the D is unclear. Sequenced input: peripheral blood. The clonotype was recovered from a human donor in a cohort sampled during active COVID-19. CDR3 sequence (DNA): TGTGCCAGTAGTAGGGCAGGAGGCACTGAAGCTTTCTTT. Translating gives CASSRAGGTEAFF.